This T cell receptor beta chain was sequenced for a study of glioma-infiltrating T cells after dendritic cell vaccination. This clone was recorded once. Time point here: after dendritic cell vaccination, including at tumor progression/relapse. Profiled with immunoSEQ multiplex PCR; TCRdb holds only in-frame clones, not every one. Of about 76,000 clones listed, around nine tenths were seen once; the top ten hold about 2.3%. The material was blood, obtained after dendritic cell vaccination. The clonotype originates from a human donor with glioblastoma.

The CDR3 DNA is TGTGCCTGGAGTGTCGGTCTCTTCTACGAGCAGTACTTC. It specifies CAWSVGLFYEQYF. V gene TRBV30 combines with J gene TRBJ2-7; D is ambiguous. CDR3 length: 13 residues. Germline loops: CDR1 GTSNPN, CDR2 SVGIG (reference sequence). Trimming stripped 0 bases from V and 3 bases from J, with 9 bases between.